These 27 T cell receptor beta chains were sequenced from one sample in a study of OX40 agonist ivuxolimab in advanced cancers. Assay: immunoSEQ multiplex PCR; the TCRdb copy retains only in-frame clones and omits some. Among around 22,000 clones, 80% to 90% were seen once, and the ten largest hold around 29%. The source material was CD4+ or CD8+ T cells sorted from blood, sampled in a trial of the OX40 agonist ivuxolimab. These TCRs come from an adult with an advanced solid tumor such as melanoma, head and neck, liver or kidney cancer.

The genes are TRBV7-9 and TRBJ2-7, with TRBD1 matching over 8 bases. CDR3 length: 13 amino acids. Germline CDR1 SEHNR, CDR2 FQNEAQ (reference sequence). Germline trimming cut 4 bases from V and 5 bases from J; bases unmatched to any gene: 4. The DNA of the CDR3 is TGTGCCAGCAGCTCCGTGACAGGGGACGAGCAGTACTTC. As protein: CASSSVTGDEQYF.

The genes are TRBV6-6 and TRBJ2-2, with 9 nucleotides matching TRBD2. Trimming removed 7 bases from V and 1 base from J; junction bases left unmatched: 4. Per the germline V gene, CDR1 is MNHNY and CDR2 is SVGAGI (reference sequence). The CDR3 has 15 amino acids. The CDR3, as DNA: TGTGCCAGCACCTTAGCGGGAGTGAACACCGGGGAGCTGTTTTTT. Translating gives CASTLAGVNTGELFF.

This chain uses TRBV5-6 with TRBJ1-5, with D unresolved. Germline-derived CDR1 and CDR2 are SGHDT and YYEEEE. Trimming left V 3 bases short and J 2 bases short, with 9 bases between. The CDR3 has 14 residues. The CDR3 DNA reads TGTGCCAGCAGCTCGGGGATGGGCAATCAGCCCCAGCATTTT. This sequence encodes CASSSGMGNQPQHF.

The rearrangement links TRBV7-9 to TRBJ1-4, with a weak D call TRBD1 (5 bases). Deletions cut 4 bases from V and 7 bases from J, with 22 bases between. Germline V gene lookup returns CDR1 SEHNR and CDR2 FQNEAQ (reference sequence). The CDR3 loop spans 17 amino acids. For the CDR3, the DNA is TGTGCCAGCAGCTGGTCCGTACCGGGACTAGGGAGTGAAAAACTGTTTTTT. Translated: CASSWSVPGLGSEKLFF.

This chain joins TRBV4-1 and TRBJ2-7, with 7 bases matching TRBD1. In germline, CDR1 is MGHRA, CDR2 YSYEKL. V lost 4 bases, J lost 4 bases, and 4 bases stayed unmatched. The CDR3 length is 13 residues. The CDR3 DNA follows: TGCGCCAGCAGCCCCCGGGACAGATACGAGCAGTACTTC. Translation gives CASSPRDRYEQYF.

The chain uses TRBV6-1 and TRBJ2-2; 7 bases line up with TRBD1. The CDR3 totals 14 residues. V trimming: 7 bases; J trimming: 5 bases; junction bases outside the gene matches: 7. Germline CDR1 is MNHNS and CDR2 is SASEGT. The CDR3 sequence: CASIEGARTGELFF. CDR3 sequence (DNA): TGTGCCAGCATAGAGGGGGCGCGTACCGGGGAGCTGTTTTTT.

This clone was counted a single time. This chain joins TRBV4-1 and TRBJ2-5; 8 bases agree with TRBD2. This CDR3 has 16 residues. Germline V gives CDR1 MGHRA, CDR2 YSYEKL. J was trimmed by 4 bases and V by 0 bases; bases with no gene match: 7. In nucleotides, the CDR3 is TGCGCCAGCAGCCAAGAAAAAGCGGGAGTGTTAGAGACCCAGTACTTC. Its translation: CASSQEKAGVLETQYF.

This chain joins TRBV15 and TRBJ2-7; 11 bases agree with TRBD2. Germline CDR1 and CDR2: LNHNV and YYDKDF (reference sequence). Trimming removed 0 bases from V and 6 bases from J; junction bases left unmatched: 4. The length of the CDR3 is 15 residues. CDR3 protein: CATSRDLGLAVEQYF. The DNA of the CDR3 is TGTGCCACCAGCAGAGACCTGGGACTAGCGGTCGAGCAGTACTTC.

This clone was observed a few times. The same CDR3 arises from other DNA sequences in this sample as well. The V gene is TRBV6-6, the J gene TRBJ2-1, with 8 bases lining up with TRBD2. Germline V lookup: CDR1 MNHNY, CDR2 SVGAGI (reference sequence). The CDR3 contains 15 residues. Trimming at V came to 0 bases and at J to 5 bases, leaving 3 bases not matched to a gene. The CDR3 reads CASSYSTSGHNEQFF. The DNA of the CDR3 is TGTGCCAGCAGTTACTCTACTAGCGGCCACAATGAGCAGTTCTTC.

V gene TRBV6-5 combines with J gene TRBJ1-5; the D gene is possibly TRBD1 (6 bases). This CDR3 contains 16 residues. V shed 4 bases and J shed 0 bases, with 13 bases lying between them. CDR1 MNHEY and CDR2 SVGAGI come from the germline V gene. The CDR3, as DNA: TGTGCCAGCAGTTCGGGACAACCTTATAGCAATCAGCCCCAGCATTTT. It encodes CASSSGQPYSNQPQHF.

In regard to this clone: Germline and junction disagree at one end, which may indicate a read error. The gene calls are TRBV13 and TRBJ2-6; TRBD2 is a possible D gene (6 bases). This CDR3 region has 16 residues. The V gene's germline CDR1 is PRHDT and CDR2 FYEKMQ (reference sequence). The CDR3 DNA sequence: TGTGCCAGCTGCTTGGACGGACTATCTGGGGCCAACGTCCTGACTTTC. Translation gives CASCLDGLSGANVLTF.

This clone has more than one count but fewer than ten. This sequence joins TRBV28 and TRBJ2-7; D remains ambiguous. V gave up 8 bases and J gave up 2 bases, with 10 bases separating them. Germline V gives CDR1 MDHEN, CDR2 SYDVKM. The CDR3 extends over 12 amino acids. Here the CDR3 DNA reads TGTGCCAGCTCGGCTATTACCTACGAGCAGTACTTC. This translates into CASSAITYEQYF.

The CDR3 protein is CASSSLDRGLPYEQYF. The DNA for the CDR3 is TGTGCCAGCAGCTCTCTCGACAGGGGCCTTCCTTACGAGCAGTACTTC. The gene calls are TRBV7-8 and TRBJ2-7; 8 positions match TRBD1. V lost 4 bases and J lost 4; bases outside the gene matches: 12. Germline V CDR1 and CDR2: SGHVS, FQNEAQ. The CDR3 loop spans 16 amino acids. Combining the CDR3 with reference TRBV7-8 and TRBJ2-7 gives the whole variable domain GAGVSQSPRYKVAKRGQDVALRCDPISGHVSLFWYQQALGQGPEFLTYFQNEAQLDKSGLPSDRFFAERPEGSVSTLKIQRTQQEDSAVYLCASSSLDRGLPYEQYFGPGTRLTVT.

The chain joins TRBV5-5 to TRBJ2-7, with 7 bases fitting TRBD1. Germline V lookup: CDR1 SGHKS, CDR2 YYEKEE (reference sequence). The length of the CDR3 is 16 residues. Losses at the gene ends were 4 bases for V and 3 bases for J; bases not matched to a gene: 13. The CDR3 loop is CASSQDDDRVSYEQYF. The CDR3 DNA reads TGTGCCAGCAGCCAAGACGACGACAGGGTCAGCTACGAGCAGTACTTC. Using reference TRBV5-5 and TRBJ2-7 for the parts outside the CDR3, the full variable domain is DAGVTQSPTHLIKTRGQQVTLRCSPISGHKSVSWYQQVLGQGPQFIFQYYEKEERGRGNFPDRFSARQFPNYSSELNVNALLLGDSALYLCASSQDDDRVSYEQYFGPGTRLTVT.

V usage is TRBV5-5 and J usage is TRBJ1-1; no firm D call. Trimming stripped 4 bases from V and 1 base from J, with 11 bases between. Per the germline V gene, CDR1 is SGHKS and CDR2 is YYEKEE (reference sequence). The CDR3 length is 14 residues. CDR3 loop: CASSPLAPNTEAFF. The CDR3 nucleotides are TGTGCCAGCAGCCCCTTGGCCCCGAACACTGAAGCTTTCTTT.

This chain joins TRBV27 and TRBJ2-7; 7 bases align to TRBD2. This CDR3 has 17 residues. V shed 3 bases and J 6 bases; nucleotides not matched to a gene: 17. Germline CDR1 MNHEY, CDR2 SMNVEV (reference sequence). This CDR3 is CASSFRPRDYLPGEQYF. CDR3 DNA: TGTGCCAGCAGTTTCCGTCCCCGGGACTACCTTCCGGGCGAGCAGTACTTC.

The chain has TRBV7-9 and TRBJ1-1, with a tentative D call TRBD1 (5 bases). The CDR3 length is 13 residues. The germline V and J ends were trimmed by 2 bases and 4 bases, with 8 bases remaining between them. Germline CDR1 SEHNR, CDR2 FQNEAQ (reference sequence). The CDR3 sequence: CASSLKGSTEAFF. CDR3 DNA sequence: TGTGCCAGCAGCTTAAAGGGGTCCACTGAAGCTTTCTTT.

The rearrangement joins TRBV7-6 to TRBJ2-1, with a tentative D call TRBD2 (6 bases). The CDR3 covers 13 residues. Trimming cost V 4 bases and J 7 bases, with 11 bases left between them. CDR1 and CDR2 from the germline V gene are SGHVS and FNYEAQ. CDR3 sequence reads: CASSSSGLNEQFF. The DNA for the CDR3 is TGTGCCAGCAGCTCCAGCGGGTTGAATGAGCAGTTCTTC.

This clone was seen only a few times. The chain couples TRBV11-3 to TRBJ1-1, with a tentative D call TRBD1 (6 bases). CDR3 length: 14 amino acids. Germline CDR1 is SGHNT and CDR2 is YENEEA. Trimming removed 3 bases from V and 5 bases from J, with 13 bases in between. The CDR3 loop reads CASSLPGVRTEAFF. The CDR3 DNA follows: TGTGCCAGCAGCTTGCCAGGGGTGAGGACTGAAGCTTTCTTT.

The rearrangement uses TRBV27 and TRBJ1-5, with D possibly TRBD1 on 6 matching bases. Looked up from germline, CDR1 is MNHEY and CDR2 is SMNVEV (reference sequence). The CDR3 is 16 residues long. The ends were cut back, 1 base at V and 2 bases at J, with 12 bases in the middle. The CDR3 region has the DNA TGTGCCAGCAGTTTATACCCAGGGGACGGCAATCAGCCCCAGCATTTT. As protein: CASSLYPGDGNQPQHF.

A note on this clone: It is likely a read error, because the conserved phenylalanine at the end of the CDR3 is missing. The chain combines TRBV7-6 with TRBJ1-2; D is ambiguous. Germline V gene lookup returns CDR1 SGHVS and CDR2 FNYEAQ. This CDR3 has 12 residues. V was shortened by 1 base and J by 4 bases, with 4 bases between the two germline ends. The CDR3 bases are TGTGCCAGCAGCTTAGACGGCTATGGCTACACCCTC. It codes for CASSLDGYGYTL.

The rearrangement uses TRBV2 and TRBJ1-5; D gene uncertain. The germline CDR1 and CDR2 sequences are SNHLY and FYNNEI. V lost 1 base and J 2 bases, leaving 12 bases between the germline ends. This CDR3 comprises 16 residues. CDR3 sequence (DNA): TGTGCCAGCAGTGAAGAGAAGGGCCGGGGCAATCAGCCCCAGCATTTT. Its protein product is CASSEEKGRGNQPQHF. Full variable domain (missing parts from reference TRBV2 and TRBJ1-5): EPEVTQTPSHQVTQMGQEVILRCVPISNHLYFYWYRQILGQKVEFLVSFYNNEISEKSEIFDDQFSVERPDGSNFTLKIRSTKLEDSAMYFCASSEEKGRGNQPQHFGDGTRLSIL.

The chain uses TRBV9 and TRBJ2-7; 8 bases match TRBD1. After removal of 1 base from V and 3 bases from J, the junction contained 6 bases not matched to a gene. CDR1 is SGDLS, CDR2 YYNGEE, per germline. This CDR3 is 15 amino acids long. The CDR3: CASSVSTGGFYEQYF. The CDR3 coding sequence is TGTGCCAGCAGCGTAAGTACAGGGGGTTTCTACGAGCAGTACTTC. Together with reference TRBV9 and TRBJ2-7, the CDR3 gives the full variable domain: DSGVTQTPKHLITATGQRVTLRCSPRSGDLSVYWYQQSLDQGLQFLIQYYNGEERAKGNILERFSAQQFPDLHSELNLSSLELGDSALYFCASSVSTGGFYEQYFGPGTRLTVT.

This clone was recorded only once. J is TRBJ2-7 and V is TRBV9; 11 bases line up with TRBD2. This CDR3 has 16 residues. Germline-derived CDR1 and CDR2 are SGDLS and YYNGEE. The trim removed 3 bases at V and 6 bases at J, leaving 11 bases unmatched. DNA of the CDR3: TGTGCCAGCAGCGAGAAACTAGCGGGAGAACCTCTCGAGCAGTACTTC. This gives the protein CASSEKLAGEPLEQYF. Supplemented by reference TRBV9 and TRBJ2-7, the full variable domain reads DSGVTQTPKHLITATGQRVTLRCSPRSGDLSVYWYQQSLDQGLQFLIQYYNGEERAKGNILERFSAQQFPDLHSELNLSSLELGDSALYFCASSEKLAGEPLEQYFGPGTRLTVT.

This clone was counted a single time. The J gene is TRBJ2-4, the V gene TRBV19; D is tentatively TRBD1 or TRBD2 (5 bases each). The CDR3 has 17 amino acids. Germline loops: CDR1 LNHDA, CDR2 SQIVND (reference sequence). V was cut by 0 bases and J by 2 bases, with 14 bases left in between. The CDR3 bases are TGTGCCAGTAGTATAGATGTGACCCGGGGACCCAAAAACATTCAGTACTTC. Translated: CASSIDVTRGPKNIQYF.

This chain uses TRBV29-1 with TRBJ2-7; the D is unclear. Germline V gene lookup returns CDR1 SQVTM and CDR2 ANQGSEA. Trimming left V 0 bases short and J 1 base short, with 7 bases between. The CDR3 is 13 residues long. The CDR3 region is CSVEDLGSYEQYF. In nucleotides, the CDR3 is TGCAGCGTTGAAGATCTGGGGTCCTACGAGCAGTACTTC.

The CDR3 loop is CASSLNDRNTQYF. The CDR3 nucleotides read TGTGCCAGCAGCTTAAACGACCGAAATACGCAGTATTTT. The gene calls are TRBV7-3 and TRBJ2-3, with D unresolved. Germline V gives CDR1 SGHTA, CDR2 FQGTGA. The CDR3 sequence is 13 residues long. V shed 1 base and J shed 7 bases, with 9 bases lying between them.